One and the same sample provided the 25 T cell receptor beta chains below, sequenced in a study of T cells in narcolepsy (dated by TCRdb to 2016 to 2018). Receptor amplification or capture employed the immunoSEQ multiplex PCR assay. TCRdb limited this immuneACCESS table to in-frame rearrangements with V and J called. A share of clones is missing; checked studies link under half to unresolved V genes, and the rest is unexplained. This sample gives approximately 32,000 clones in total; roughly 87% of them show up just once. The ten largest clonotypes hold more than 0.8% of the sample. Sequenced material: CD45RA- memory CD4+ T cells from PBMCs. This sample's cell subset or site label indicates: memory T cells sorted ex vivo from peripheral blood. The receptors originated from a human donor with narcolepsy.

V is TRBV11-2 and J is TRBJ2-3, with D maybe TRBD2 (5 bases). Germline CDR1 is SGHAT and CDR2 is FQNNGV. The CDR3 loop spans 17 amino acids. The V and J ends lost 2 bases and 3 bases respectively, with 18 bases between them. CDR3 bases: TGTGCCAGCAGCTTATTCGTAGCGACCCGAAGGACAGATACGCAGTATTTT. Protein product: CASSLFVATRRTDTQYF.

This sequence joins TRBV6-1 and TRBJ1-3; 12 bases map to TRBD1. The CDR3 is 19 residues long. V was clipped by 2 bases and J by 4 bases; unmatched bases: 12. CDR1 is MNHNS and CDR2 is SASEGT in the germline V gene. This CDR3 reads CASSESAPGGTGGGNTIYF. For the CDR3, the DNA is TGTGCCAGCAGTGAATCGGCTCCGGGAGGGACAGGGGGCGGAAACACCATATATTTT.

The chain uses TRBV9 and TRBJ2-7, with TRBD1 as a possible D gene (6 bases). In germline, CDR1 is SGDLS, CDR2 YYNGEE. The germline V and J ends were trimmed by 1 base and 6 bases, with 17 bases remaining between them. The CDR3 has 15 residues. The CDR3, as DNA: TGTGCCAGCAGCGTAACTCCGGGACAAGGGGGCGAGCAGTACTTC. Translated, it gives CASSVTPGQGGEQYF.

This chain uses TRBV5-6 with TRBJ2-1; 9 bases agree with TRBD2. The V and J ends lost 4 bases and 5 bases, in that order; junction bases with no gene match: 13. This CDR3 region has 17 residues. CDR1 is SGHDT and CDR2 is YYEEEE in the germline V gene. In DNA, the CDR3 is TGTGCCAGCAGCCGGCTATCAGCGGCGGGGGGGAACAATGAGCAGTTCTTC. Encoded protein: CASSRLSAAGGNNEQFF. Full variable domain (outside the CDR3, taken from reference TRBV5-6 and TRBJ2-1): DAGVTQSPTHLIKTRGQQVTLRCSPKSGHDTVSWYQQALGQGPQFIFQYYEEEERQRGNFPDRFSGHQFPNYSSELNVNALLLGDSALYLCASSRLSAAGGNNEQFFGPGTRLTVL.

The CDR3 DNA sequence: TGTGCCAGCAGTGAGCTGGTGAGCGGGGCCGGTGAGCAGTTCTTC. It specifies CASSELVSGAGEQFF. The chain combines TRBV2 with TRBJ2-1, with 7 bases identical to TRBD2. Trimming removed 3 bases from V and 9 bases from J; junction bases left unmatched: 11. In germline, CDR1 is SNHLY, CDR2 FYNNEI. This CDR3 has 15 amino acids.

The chain uses TRBV5-1 and TRBJ2-5, with D possibly matching TRBD2 (6 bases). This CDR3 is 16 amino acids long. Germline loops: CDR1 SGHRS, CDR2 YFSETQ. Trimming removed 4 bases at V and 3 bases at J, with 19 bases between. The CDR3 bases are TGCGCCAGCAGCCTTGGAGGTAGTGGAGGGAAAGAGACCCAGTACTTC. Translated, it gives CASSLGGSGGKETQYF.

The rearrangement uses TRBV5-4 and TRBJ2-1; TRBD2 is a possible D gene (7 bases). Deletions cut 4 bases from V and 4 bases from J, with 18 bases between. The CDR3 length is 16 residues. Germline V gene sequence: CDR1 SGHNT, CDR2 YYREEE (reference sequence). The CDR3 nucleotides read TGTGCCAGCAGCCAGCTGGGGGGGGCGGATTACAATGAGCAGTTCTTC. Its protein product is CASSQLGGADYNEQFF.

The V call is TRBV20-1, the J call TRBJ2-3; D unclear. CDR1 DFQATT and CDR2 SNEGSKA come from the germline V gene (reference sequence). Trimming stripped 3 bases from V and 5 bases from J, with 6 bases between. The CDR3 length is 11 residues. The CDR3 DNA sequence: TGCAGTGCTAGGGGCGGAGATACGCAGTATTTT. It yields the protein CSARGGDTQYF.

V gene TRBV21-1 combines with J gene TRBJ1-5. TRBV21-1 is a pseudogene locus. The CDR3 is 16 residues long. As DNA, the CDR3 is TGTGCCAGCAGCAAAGGTACAGGGAGGGAAGATCAGCCCCAGCATTTT. It is translated as CASSKGTGREDQPQHF.

The V gene is TRBV19, the J gene TRBJ2-1; 8 bases map to TRBD1. J was trimmed by 6 bases and V by 3 bases; bases with no gene match: 13. The V gene's germline CDR1 is LNHDA and CDR2 SQIVND (reference sequence). This CDR3 region has 17 residues. CDR3 region: CASSIRGGQVTFNEQFF. The CDR3 DNA reads as TGTGCCAGTAGTATTCGAGGGGGACAGGTAACTTTCAATGAGCAGTTCTTC.

The V gene is TRBV5-6, the J gene TRBJ2-5; D tentatively reads TRBD1 or TRBD2 (5 bases each). The germline V gene has CDR1 SGHDT and CDR2 YYEEEE. V gave up 5 bases and J gave up 5 bases, with 16 bases separating them. The length of the CDR3 is 14 residues. CDR3 residues: CASSRPGPRETQYF. DNA for the CDR3: TGTGCCAGCAGTCGGCCGGGACCCCGGGAGACCCAGTACTTC. Full variable domain (outside the CDR3, taken from reference TRBV5-6 and TRBJ2-5): DAGVTQSPTHLIKTRGQQVTLRCSPKSGHDTVSWYQQALGQGPQFIFQYYEEEERQRGNFPDRFSGHQFPNYSSELNVNALLLGDSALYLCASSRPGPRETQYFGPGTRLLVL.

This chain connects TRBV28 to TRBJ2-1; TRBD2 is a possible D gene (6 bases). The CDR3 has 15 amino acids. V was cut by 3 bases and J by 2 bases, with 11 bases left in between. Germline assignment: CDR1 MDHEN and CDR2 SYDVKM. CDR3 bases: TGTGCCAGCAGTTTGCGGGAAGTTGCCTACAATGAGCAGTTCTTC. Translated, it gives CASSLREVAYNEQFF.

The J gene is TRBJ1-2, the V gene TRBV10-3; TRBD1 is a possible D gene (6 bases). The CDR3 has 14 amino acids. Germline-derived CDR1 and CDR2 are ENHRY and SYGVKD. V lost 2 bases and J lost 4, with 11 bases in between. The CDR3 DNA sequence: TGTGCCATCAGTGAGAGGGGGGATGCCTATGGCTACACCTTC. Amino acid sequence: CAISERGDAYGYTF.

The rearrangement links TRBV15 to TRBJ2-5; perhaps TRBD2 as D (6 bases). The CDR3 length is 13 residues. Germline V gene data show CDR1 as LNHNV and CDR2 as YYDKDF (reference sequence). Between the trimmed V and J ends, which lost 6 bases and 4 bases, there was a span of 12 bases. The CDR3 nucleotides read TGTGCCACCAGGTCCGGGGGTGCAGAGACCCAGTACTTC. This encodes CATRSGGAETQYF.

This chain uses TRBV7-2 with TRBJ1-6, with D hard to call. The CDR3 has 13 residues. Trimming cost V 1 base and J 5 bases, with 3 bases left between them. Per the germline V gene, CDR1 is SGHTA and CDR2 is FQGNSA. In DNA, the CDR3 is TGTGCCAGCAGCTTAGTACATAATTCACCCCTCCACTTT. Its translation: CASSLVHNSPLHF.

To note about this clone: Other DNA sequences in this sample translate to the same CDR3. The chain is built from TRBV7-9 and TRBJ2-5; D might be TRBD2 (6 bases). CDR3 size: 14 residues. Germline V gene data show CDR1 as SEHNR and CDR2 as FQNEAQ (reference sequence). Trimming left V 1 base short and J 2 bases short, with 8 bases between. CDR3 nucleotide sequence: TGTGCCAGCAGCTTAGGGCTAGCGCAAGAGACCCAGTACTTC. Translation gives CASSLGLAQETQYF.

CDR3 amino acids: CASSYGTANSYEQYF. The CDR3 DNA reads as TGTGCCAGCAGTTACGGGACAGCAAACTCCTACGAGCAGTACTTC. This chain joins TRBV6-6 and TRBJ2-7; 7 bases line up with TRBD1. The CDR3 is 15 residues long. Per germline, CDR1 MNHNY and CDR2 SVGAGI (reference sequence). J lost 0 bases, V lost 2 bases, and 4 bases had no gene match.

J is TRBJ2-5 and V is TRBV7-9, with D unclear. The CDR3 is made up of 14 amino acids. The V end was cut by 4 bases, the J end by 5 bases, with 14 bases between. Germline V gives CDR1 SEHNR, CDR2 FQNEAQ (reference sequence). The CDR3 sequence: CASSSLSLGETQYF. CDR3 coding DNA: TGTGCCAGCAGCTCATTAAGCCTCGGGGAGACCCAGTACTTC.

V gene TRBV28 combines with J gene TRBJ1-3; a possible D gene is TRBD1 (5 bases). Germline V lookup: CDR1 MDHEN, CDR2 SYDVKM. The V gene lost 2 bases and the J gene lost 8 bases, with 10 bases spanning the gap. The CDR3 runs to 13 residues. CDR3 sequence (DNA): TGTGCCAGCAGTTTACAGGGCGCAGACACCATATATTTT. Its translation is CASSLQGADTIYF.

This clone has only a few counts. This sequence joins TRBV28 and TRBJ1-3; unclear D gene. Germline CDR1 and CDR2: MDHEN and SYDVKM. V shed 8 bases and J shed 4 bases, with 6 bases lying between them. This CDR3 has 11 residues. The CDR3 protein is CASPKGNTIYF. CDR3 nucleotides: TGTGCCAGCCCCAAAGGAAACACCATATATTTT.

The gene calls are TRBV5-1 and TRBJ2-7; D gene uncertain. Trimming cost V 4 bases and J 0 bases, with 20 bases left between them. Germline CDR1 is SGHRS and CDR2 is YFSETQ. CDR3 length equals 17 residues. CDR3 loop: CASSPVPSSIFSYEQYF. In DNA, the CDR3 is TGCGCCAGCAGCCCCGTTCCAAGCAGCATCTTCTCCTACGAGCAGTACTTC. Based on the CDR3 plus reference TRBV5-1 and TRBJ2-7, the full variable domain is KAGVTQTPRYLIKTRGQQVTLSCSPISGHRSVSWYQQTPGQGLQFLFEYFSETQRNKGNFPGRFSGRQFSNSRSEMNVSTLELGDSALYLCASSPVPSSIFSYEQYFGPGTRLTVT.

This clone was observed once. This chain joins TRBV29-1 and TRBJ1-2, with unresolved D. Germline-derived CDR1 and CDR2 are SQVTM and ANQGSEA. Deletions cut 5 bases from V and 6 bases from J, with 10 bases between. The CDR3 is 11 amino acids. The CDR3 bases are TGCAGCGTTAGGTGGGCAGATGGCTACACCTTC. It encodes CSVRWADGYTF.

The chain employs TRBV29-1 and TRBJ2-4; D may be TRBD1 (5 bases). Germline CDR1 SQVTM, CDR2 ANQGSEA. Trimming stripped 5 bases from V and 1 base from J, with 12 bases between. The length of the CDR3 is 14 residues. The CDR3 sequence: CSVNPQGAKNIQYF. The CDR3 DNA is TGCAGCGTTAACCCGCAGGGCGCCAAAAACATTCAGTACTTC.

The chain is built from TRBV2 and TRBJ2-4; weak D call: TRBD2 (6 bases). V was shortened by 6 bases and J by 8 bases, with 8 bases between the two germline ends. The CDR3 sequence is 11 residues long. Germline V gene sequence: CDR1 SNHLY, CDR2 FYNNEI. The CDR3 DNA reads as TGTGCCAGCAGGGAGCGGGACATTCAGTACTTC. Encoded protein: CASRERDIQYF.

V usage is TRBV11-3 and J usage is TRBJ2-1; D call uncertain. CDR3 length: 12 residues. Germline V lookup: CDR1 SGHNT, CDR2 YENEEA. V lost 3 bases to trimming and J lost 9 bases, with 9 bases between them. The CDR3 coding sequence is TGTGCCAGCAGCTTGGTCAAAAGTGAGCAGTTCTTC. Its protein is CASSLVKSEQFF.